The sequence of this TCR beta chain was determined in a study of long-term antiretroviral therapy in people with HIV. The CDR3 has 16 amino acids. The V and J ends lost 4 bases and 2 bases respectively, with 18 bases between them. CDR1 is SGHRS, CDR2 YFSETQ, per germline. An immunoSEQ assay, version v3.0, was performed at survey level. Sequencing was directed toward about 40,000-55,000 T-cell genomes in each sample. Measured with immunoSEQ multiplex PCR; TCRdb has only the in-frame clones, and not every one. The sample consists of some 20,000 clones, roughly 92% of them appearing once. Here the sequenced sample was unsorted PBMCs, taken 4.4 years after starting antiretroviral therapy. The chain recombines TRBV5-1 with TRBJ2-5; D uncertain. This TCR was sampled from a woman aged 45-59 years with HIV. In nucleotides, the CDR3 is TGCGCCAGCAGCCCCGCCCGCCGAAACGGGCAAGAGACCCAGTACTTC. It codes for CASSPARRNGQETQYF.